Listed below are T cell receptor beta chains from one sample, sequenced in a study of blood T cell repertoires in COVID-19. Clones were read by immunoSEQ multiplex PCR, and TCRdb kept only the in-frame ones, dropping some. The sample yields approximately 190,000 clones, 70% to 90% seen once. The sample taken for sequencing was peripheral blood. The receptors derive from a woman between 65 and 79 years old with active or convalescent COVID-19. Both conserved end residues are part of each CDR3. The order of the fields is J gene, V gene, D gene, clone size, CDR3 DNA, CDR3 protein. A D gene is named only where the DNA matches it firmly. Expanded clones get a size class; other rows say once, few or many, or leave the size out.

TRBJ1-1	TRBV5-1	.	once	TGCGCCAGCAGTACAGGTACGGTGAACACTGAAGCTTTCTTT	CASSTGTVNTEAFF
TRBJ2-3	TRBV29-1	TRBD2	.	TGCAGCGTTGGCGATAGCGGGGGTCCGAGCACAGATACGCAGTATTTT	CSVGDSGGPSTDTQYF
TRBJ2-3	TRBV20-1	.	.	TGCAGTGCTAGTAGGGACTCTAACACAGATACGCAGTATTTT	CSASRDSNTDTQYF
TRBJ1-2	TRBV27	.	.	TGTGCCAGCAGTGAGGGCAGCGGCTACACCTTC	CASSEGSGYTF
TRBJ2-3	TRBV2	.	many	TGTGCCAGCAGTGAACTAGCGCGATCCACAGATACGCAGTATTTT	CASSELARSTDTQYF
TRBJ2-5	TRBV7-9	TRBD2	.	TGTGCCAGCAGCTCCTGGGGGGGGATGGAGACCCAGTACTTC	CASSSWGGMETQYF
TRBJ2-7	TRBV6-5	.	.	TGTGCCAGCAGTCCTCCTAGCTACCTGCAGTACTTC	CASSPPSYLQYF
TRBJ2-1	TRBV24-1	TRBD2	.	TGTGCCACCAGTGACCCTCCTCTAGCGGGAAGACGCGGTGAGCAGTTCTTC	CATSDPPLAGRRGEQFF
TRBJ1-1	TRBV24-1	.	.	TGTGCCACCAGTGACGACAAGGCTGAAGCTTTCTTT	CATSDDKAEAFF
TRBJ2-1	TRBV30	.	.	TGTGCCTGGGGGGGAGGACAATACAATGAGCAGTTCTTC	CAWGGGQYNEQFF
TRBJ2-1	TRBV5-1	TRBD2	.	TGCGCCAGCAGCTTGAGGTTAGCGGGAGGGCGAGGTAGATCCTACAATGAGCAGTTCTTC	CASSLRLAGGRGRSYNEQFF
TRBJ1-2	TRBV7-2	.	.	TGTGCCAGCAGCCCGGTCGGCGGTAGAGGCTACACCTTC	CASSPVGGRGYTF
TRBJ2-7	TRBV6-1	.	.	TGTGCCAGCAGTGAATTCGGCTCCTACGAGCAGTACTTC	CASSEFGSYEQYF